The 12 T cell receptor beta chains presented below share a single source sample, sequenced in a study of low-dose radiotherapy and immunotherapy resistance in tumors. Both TCRalpha and TCRbeta chains were reverse transcribed with V-gene-specific primers. Both a constant-region primer and a V-primer adapter served to amplify TCRs across 15 to 25 PCR cycles. TCRdb re-analysed the reads in MiXCR, keeping a single row per CDR3 protein. In the table there are under 110,000 distinct CDR3 sequences, roughly 20% of which are singletons. The sample's time point: after trial treatment. The sample's treatment: LDRT plus nivolumab, ipilimumab, low-dose cyclophosphamide and aspirin (RACIN trial). Here the sequenced sample was PBMCs, taken after low-dose radiotherapy plus immunotherapy. The origin of the receptors is a male donor with prostate cancer.

This clonotype came up a few times. The chain links TRBV5-1 to TRBJ1-3, with 7 bases lining up with TRBD1. The CDR3 spans 14 residues. The J segment lost 3 bases and the V segment lost 4 bases, leaving 4 bases of the junction unmatched. Per the germline V gene, CDR1 is SGHRS and CDR2 is YFSETQ. The CDR3 protein is CASSRTGVGNTIYF. CDR3 sequence (DNA): TGCGCCAGCAGCAGAACAGGGGTTGGAAACACCATATATTTT. Full variable domain (remainder filled in from reference TRBV5-1 and TRBJ1-3): KAGVTQTPRYLIKTRGQQVTLSCSPISGHRSVSWYQQTPGQGLQFLFEYFSETQRNKGNFPGRFSGRQFSNSRSEMNVSTLELGDSALYLCASSRTGVGNTIYFGEGSWLTVV.

At least ten counts were recorded for this clonotype. The junction departs from the called germline gene at one end, perhaps through a read error. This chain uses TRBV7-7 with TRBJ2-3, with TRBD2 identical over 8 bases. CDR1 SSHAT and CDR2 FNYEAQ come from the germline V gene (reference sequence). CDR3 length: 16 residues. The CDR3 bases are TGTGCTAGCAGCCCCCGCCTGACGGGGGGGTCCGATACGCAGTATTTT. Translated, it gives CASSPRLTGGSDTQYF.

J is TRBJ2-7 and V is TRBV7-9, with 13 positions matching TRBD2. V dropped 5 bases and J dropped 3; count of bases not matched to a gene: 4. Germline V lookup: CDR1 SEHNR, CDR2 FQNEAQ (reference sequence). The CDR3 loop spans 15 amino acids. The CDR3 bases are TGTGCCAGCAGCCTAGGGACTAGCGGGATCTACGAGCAGTACTTC. Amino acid sequence: CASSLGTSGIYEQYF.

This clonotype was seen repeatedly, ten times or more. The rearrangement uses TRBV14 and TRBJ1-5, with TRBD1 matching over 11 bases. This CDR3 has 21 amino acids. After removal of 0 bases from V and 2 bases from J, the junction contained 15 bases not matched to a gene. Germline values: CDR1 SGHDN, CDR2 FVKESK. In nucleotides, the CDR3 is TGTGCCAGCAGCCAAGACCTTATGTGCGGGACAGGGGGATCGGGCAATCAGCCCCAGCATTTT. It yields the protein CASSQDLMCGTGGSGNQPQHF.

This clonotype was observed once. A far larger clone is off by one base, so a read error is likely. The V and J genes are TRBV14 and TRBJ2-1, with D perhaps TRBD1 or TRBD2 (5 bases each). The better agreement between TRBJ2-5 and the DNA end casts doubt on the J call. The CDR3 covers 13 residues. Germline values: CDR1 SGHDN, CDR2 FVKESK. The CDR3 protein is CGSSRDHQETQYF. The CDR3, as DNA: TGTGGCAGCAGCCGGGACCACCAAGAGACCCAGTACTTC.

Remarks on this clonotype: The junction differs from germline at one of its ends, possibly a read error. The J gene is TRBJ1-2, the V gene TRBV5-1; perhaps TRBD1 as D (5 bases). CDR3 length equals 17 residues. Germline V CDR1 and CDR2: SGHRS, YFSETQ. The CDR3 sequence is CASSLFSQGTDFDGCTF. The CDR3 DNA is TGCGCCAGCAGCTTGTTTTCGCAAGGGACGGATTTCGATGGCTGCACCTTC.

There are many counts of this clonotype. V and J are TRBV30 and TRBJ2-1; 12 bases map to TRBD1. The CDR3 extends over 14 amino acids. The germline gives CDR1 GTSNPN, CDR2 SVGIG (reference sequence). J lost 7 bases, V lost 3 bases, and 4 bases had no gene match. The CDR3 loop is CAWRGTGGRNEQFF. DNA of the CDR3: TGTGCCTGGAGGGGGACAGGGGGCCGGAATGAGCAGTTCTTC.

This clonotype was detected only once. A far larger clone lies a single base away; this is likely a read error. Because it lacks the conserved phenylalanine or tryptophan at the end, this CDR3 is likely a read error. The chain employs TRBV4-3 and TRBJ2-7; no clear D gene. Trimming took off 1 base at V and 6 bases at J, with 13 bases between the two ends. The CDR3 loop spans 14 amino acids. In germline, CDR1 is LGHNA, CDR2 YSLEER. The CDR3 DNA reads TGCGCCAGCAGCCAAGCCCCGGTCGCGGTCGAGCAGTACCTC. Its translation is CASSQAPVAVEQYL.

Points on this clonotype: This may arise from a read error, as a much more abundant clone is one base away. The chain has TRBV20-1 and TRBJ2-7, with D hard to call. V was clipped by 3 bases and J by 6 bases, with 18 bases between them. The CDR3 length is 14 residues. In germline, CDR1 is DFQATT, CDR2 SNEGSKA (reference sequence). The CDR3 reads CSASEDTLATEQYF. The CDR3 DNA is TGCAGTGCTAGCGAAGACACTCTGGCAACCGAGCAGTACTTC.

This chain uses TRBV10-3 with TRBJ2-5; a possible D gene is TRBD2 (6 bases). CDR1 is ENHRY and CDR2 is SYGVKD in the germline V gene. Trimming removed 3 bases at V and 0 bases at J, with 14 bases between. The CDR3 consists of 16 residues. The CDR3 DNA is TGTGCCATCAGTGACCAGGCGGGATTGTACCAAGAGACCCAGTACTTC. It codes for CAISDQAGLYQETQYF.

The sample holds many counts of this clonotype. The chain uses TRBV13 and TRBJ2-5; tentatively, D is TRBD2 (6 bases). CDR1 and CDR2 from the germline V gene are PRHDT and FYEKMQ (reference sequence). This CDR3 comprises 14 residues. Trimming pared 8 bases from V and 7 bases from J, leaving 20 bases between. The CDR3 here is CASSPPSELGTQYF. The CDR3 DNA is TGTGCCAGCTCCCCTCCTAGCGAGTTGGGGACCCAGTACTTC.

This clonotype was counted at least ten times. The chain carries TRBV11-2 and TRBJ2-4; unclear D gene. The V gene's germline CDR1 is SGHAT and CDR2 FQNNGV. The CDR3 runs 14 residues. With 4 bases removed from V and 9 bases from J, the gap between germline ends came to 16 bases. In DNA form, the CDR3 reads TGTGCCAGCAGCTCTCAACGCGGTGTCGGCATTCAGTACTTC. It codes for CASSSQRGVGIQYF.